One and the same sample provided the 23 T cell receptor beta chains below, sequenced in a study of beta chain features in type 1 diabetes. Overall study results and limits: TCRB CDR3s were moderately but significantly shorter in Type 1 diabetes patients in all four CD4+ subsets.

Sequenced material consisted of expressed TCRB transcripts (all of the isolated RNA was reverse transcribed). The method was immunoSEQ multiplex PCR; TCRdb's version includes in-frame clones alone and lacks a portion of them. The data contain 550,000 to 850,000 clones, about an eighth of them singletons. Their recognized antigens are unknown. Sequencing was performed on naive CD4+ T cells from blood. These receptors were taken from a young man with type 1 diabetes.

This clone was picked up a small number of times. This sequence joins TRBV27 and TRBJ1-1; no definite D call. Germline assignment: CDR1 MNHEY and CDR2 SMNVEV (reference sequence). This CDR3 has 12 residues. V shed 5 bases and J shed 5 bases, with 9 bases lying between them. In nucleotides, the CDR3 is TGTGCCAGCAGTACAGCGGGAACTGAAGCTTTCTTT. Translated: CASSTAGTEAFF.

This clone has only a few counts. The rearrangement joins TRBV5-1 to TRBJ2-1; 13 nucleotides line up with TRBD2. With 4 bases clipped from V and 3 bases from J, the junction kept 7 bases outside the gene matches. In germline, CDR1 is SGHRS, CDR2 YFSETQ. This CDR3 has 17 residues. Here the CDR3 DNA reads TGCGCCAGCAGCACCTGGACTAGCGGGGGAATCTACAATGAGCAGTTCTTC. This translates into CASSTWTSGGIYNEQFF.

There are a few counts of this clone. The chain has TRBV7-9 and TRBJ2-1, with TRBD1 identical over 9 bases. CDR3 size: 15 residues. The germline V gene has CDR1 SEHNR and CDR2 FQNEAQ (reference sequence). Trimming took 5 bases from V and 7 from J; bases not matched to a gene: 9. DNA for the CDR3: TGTGCCAGCAGCCACGTGACAGGGGGTGAAAATGAGCAGTTCTTC. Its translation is CASSHVTGGENEQFF.

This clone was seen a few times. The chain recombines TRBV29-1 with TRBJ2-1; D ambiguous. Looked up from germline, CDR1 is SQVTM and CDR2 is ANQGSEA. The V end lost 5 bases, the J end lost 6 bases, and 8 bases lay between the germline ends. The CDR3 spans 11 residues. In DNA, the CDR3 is TGCAGCGTTAGAAACATCAATGAGCAGTTCTTC. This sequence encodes CSVRNINEQFF.

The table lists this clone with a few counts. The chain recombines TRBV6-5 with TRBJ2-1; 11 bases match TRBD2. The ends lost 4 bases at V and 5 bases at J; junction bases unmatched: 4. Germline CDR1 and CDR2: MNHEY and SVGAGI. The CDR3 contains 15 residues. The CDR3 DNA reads TGTGCCAGCAGTTTACTAGCGGGGGTTAACAATGAGCAGTTCTTC. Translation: CASSLLAGVNNEQFF.

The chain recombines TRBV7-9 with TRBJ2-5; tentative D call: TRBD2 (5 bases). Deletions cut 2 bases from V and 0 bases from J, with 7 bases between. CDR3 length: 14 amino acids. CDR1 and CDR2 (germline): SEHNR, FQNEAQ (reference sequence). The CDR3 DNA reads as TGTGCCAGCAGCTTAAGAGCGGACCAAGAGACCCAGTACTTC. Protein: CASSLRADQETQYF.

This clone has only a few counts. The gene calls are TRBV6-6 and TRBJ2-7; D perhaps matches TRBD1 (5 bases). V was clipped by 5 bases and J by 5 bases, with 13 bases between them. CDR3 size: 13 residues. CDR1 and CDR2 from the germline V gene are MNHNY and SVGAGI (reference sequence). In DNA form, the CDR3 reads TGTGCCAGCAGTCCAGGGCCTCGGGACGAGCAGTACTTC. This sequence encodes CASSPGPRDEQYF.

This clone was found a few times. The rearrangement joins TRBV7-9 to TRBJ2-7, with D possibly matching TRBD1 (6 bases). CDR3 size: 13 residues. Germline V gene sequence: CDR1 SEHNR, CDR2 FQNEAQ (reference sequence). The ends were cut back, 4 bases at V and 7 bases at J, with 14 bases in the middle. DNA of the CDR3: TGTGCCAGCAGCTCAGGGGACCCCGGGGAGCAGTACTTC. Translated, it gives CASSSGDPGEQYF.

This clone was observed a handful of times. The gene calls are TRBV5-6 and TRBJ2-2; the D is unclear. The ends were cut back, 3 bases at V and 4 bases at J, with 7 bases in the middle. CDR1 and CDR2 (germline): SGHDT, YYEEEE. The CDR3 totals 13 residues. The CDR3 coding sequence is TGTGCCAGCAGCTCGCGGAGCACCGGGGAGCTGTTTTTT. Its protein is CASSSRSTGELFF.

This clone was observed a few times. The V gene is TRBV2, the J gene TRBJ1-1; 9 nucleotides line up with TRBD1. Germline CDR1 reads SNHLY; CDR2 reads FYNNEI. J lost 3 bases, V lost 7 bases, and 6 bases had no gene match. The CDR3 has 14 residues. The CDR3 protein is CASNWGTGHTEAFF. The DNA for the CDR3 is TGTGCCAGCAACTGGGGGACAGGGCACACTGAAGCTTTCTTT.

The DNA of the CDR3 is TGTGCCAGCAGCTTAGGGATGGGCGAAACCTACGAGCAGTACTTC. This codes for CASSLGMGETYEQYF. The chain is built from TRBV7-6 and TRBJ2-7; D is ambiguous. Germline V CDR1 and CDR2: SGHVS, FNYEAQ. V was pared by 1 base and J by 2 bases, with 12 bases between. The CDR3 spans 15 residues. Using reference TRBV7-6 and TRBJ2-7 for the parts outside the CDR3, the full variable domain is GAGVSQSPRYKVTKRGQDVALRCDPISGHVSLYWYRQALGQGPEFLTYFNYEAQQDKSGLPNDRFSAERPEGSISTLTIQRTEQRDSAMYRCASSLGMGETYEQYFGPGTRLTVT.

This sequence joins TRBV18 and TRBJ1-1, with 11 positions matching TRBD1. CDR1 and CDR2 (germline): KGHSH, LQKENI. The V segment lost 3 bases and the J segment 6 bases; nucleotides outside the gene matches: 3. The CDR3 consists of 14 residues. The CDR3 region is CASSPGTGGAEAFF. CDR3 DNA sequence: TGTGCCAGCTCACCGGGGACAGGGGGTGCTGAAGCTTTCTTT. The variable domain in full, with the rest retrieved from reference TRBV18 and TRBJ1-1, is NAGVMQNPRHLVRRRGQEARLRCSPMKGHSHVYWYRQLPEEGLKFMVYLQKENIIDESGMPKERFSAEFPKEGPSILRIQQVVRGDSAAYFCASSPGTGGAEAFFGQGTRLTVV.

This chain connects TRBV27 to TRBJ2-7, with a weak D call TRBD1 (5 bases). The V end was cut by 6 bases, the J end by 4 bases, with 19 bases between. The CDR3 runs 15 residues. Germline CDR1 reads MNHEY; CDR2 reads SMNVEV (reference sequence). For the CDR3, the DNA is TGTGCCAGCAGGGTCCCGGGTGGGGCAGTTTACGAGCAGTACTTC. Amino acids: CASRVPGGAVYEQYF.

CDR3 in amino acids: CASGPGGSGPNYGYTF. The CDR3 DNA follows: TGTGCCTCCGGACCTGGGGGTTCGGGTCCTAACTATGGCTACACCTTC. This rearrangement joins TRBV30 to TRBJ1-2, with a tentative D call TRBD1 (5 bases). V was trimmed by 7 bases and J by 0 bases, leaving 21 bases between them. This CDR3 region has 16 residues. From germline, CDR1 is GTSNPN and CDR2 SVGIG (reference sequence).

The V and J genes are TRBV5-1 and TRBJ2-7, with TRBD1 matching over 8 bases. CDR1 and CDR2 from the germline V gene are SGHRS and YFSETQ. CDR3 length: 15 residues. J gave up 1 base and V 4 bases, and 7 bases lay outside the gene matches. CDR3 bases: TGCGCCAGCAGCCCCTTGACAGGGGAGTCCTACGAGCAGTACTTC. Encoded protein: CASSPLTGESYEQYF.

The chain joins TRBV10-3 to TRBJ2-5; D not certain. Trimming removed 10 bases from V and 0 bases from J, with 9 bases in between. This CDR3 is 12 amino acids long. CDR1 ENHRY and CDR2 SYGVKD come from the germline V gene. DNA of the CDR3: TGTGCCACCGGACGGGACCAAGAGACCCAGTACTTC. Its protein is CATGRDQETQYF.

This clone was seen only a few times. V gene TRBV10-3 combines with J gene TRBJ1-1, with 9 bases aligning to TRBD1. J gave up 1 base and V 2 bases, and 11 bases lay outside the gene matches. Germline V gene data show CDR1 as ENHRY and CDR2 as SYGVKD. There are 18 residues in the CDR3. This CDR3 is CAISEQPPRTGENTEAFF. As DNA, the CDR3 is TGTGCCATCAGTGAGCAACCCCCCCGGACAGGGGAGAACACTGAAGCTTTCTTT.

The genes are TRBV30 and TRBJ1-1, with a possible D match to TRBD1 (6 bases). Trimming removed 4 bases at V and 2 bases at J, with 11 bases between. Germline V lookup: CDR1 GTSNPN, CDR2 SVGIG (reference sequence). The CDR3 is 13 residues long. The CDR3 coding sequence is TGTGCCTGGACGACAGGATTTAACACTGAAGCTTTCTTT. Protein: CAWTTGFNTEAFF.

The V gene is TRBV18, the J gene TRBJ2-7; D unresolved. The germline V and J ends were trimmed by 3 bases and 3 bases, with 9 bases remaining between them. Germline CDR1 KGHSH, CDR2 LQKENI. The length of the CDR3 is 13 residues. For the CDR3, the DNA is TGTGCCAGCTCACCCCCCGCAGTCTACGAGCAGTACTTC. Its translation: CASSPPAVYEQYF.

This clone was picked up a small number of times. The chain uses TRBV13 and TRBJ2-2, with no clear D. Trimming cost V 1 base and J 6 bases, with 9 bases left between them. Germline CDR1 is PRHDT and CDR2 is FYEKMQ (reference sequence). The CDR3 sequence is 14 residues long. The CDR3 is CASSLAYISGELFF. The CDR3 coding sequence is TGTGCCAGCAGCTTAGCCTATATCTCCGGGGAGCTGTTTTTT. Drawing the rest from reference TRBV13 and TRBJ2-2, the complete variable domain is AAGVIQSPRHLIKEKRETATLKCYPIPRHDTVYWYQQGPGQDPQFLISFYEKMQSDKGSIPDRFSAQQFSDYHSELNMSSLELGDSALYFCASSLAYISGELFFGEGSRLTVL.

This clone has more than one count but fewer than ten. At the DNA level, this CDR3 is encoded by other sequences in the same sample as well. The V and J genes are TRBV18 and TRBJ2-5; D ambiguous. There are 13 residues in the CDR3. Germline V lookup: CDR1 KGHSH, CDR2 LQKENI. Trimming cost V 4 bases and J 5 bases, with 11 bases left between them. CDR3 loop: CASSLGTEETQYF. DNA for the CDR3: TGTGCCAGCTCACTCGGCACGGAGGAGACCCAGTACTTC.

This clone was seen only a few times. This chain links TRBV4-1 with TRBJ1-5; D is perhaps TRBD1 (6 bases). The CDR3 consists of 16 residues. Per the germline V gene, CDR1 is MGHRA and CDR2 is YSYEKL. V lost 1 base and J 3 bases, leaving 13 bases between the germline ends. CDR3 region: CASSQVAGGFNQPQHF. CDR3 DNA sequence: TGCGCCAGCAGCCAAGTTGCCGGGGGCTTCAATCAGCCCCAGCATTTT.

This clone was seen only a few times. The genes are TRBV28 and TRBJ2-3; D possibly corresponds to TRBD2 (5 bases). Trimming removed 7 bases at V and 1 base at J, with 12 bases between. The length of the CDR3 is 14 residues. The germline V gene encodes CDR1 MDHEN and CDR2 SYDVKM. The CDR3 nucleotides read TGTGCCAGCAAGATTGAGGGCCGCACAGATACGCAGTATTTT. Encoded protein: CASKIEGRTDTQYF.